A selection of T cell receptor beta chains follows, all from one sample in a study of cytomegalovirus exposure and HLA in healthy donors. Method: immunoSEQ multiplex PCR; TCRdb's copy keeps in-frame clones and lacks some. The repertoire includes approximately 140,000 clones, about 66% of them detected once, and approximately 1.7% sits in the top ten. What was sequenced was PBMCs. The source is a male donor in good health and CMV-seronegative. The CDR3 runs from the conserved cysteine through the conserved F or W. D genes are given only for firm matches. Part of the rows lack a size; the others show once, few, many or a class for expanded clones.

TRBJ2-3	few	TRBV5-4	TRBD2	CASSSGGGQADTQYF	TGTGCCAGCAGCTCCGGGGGGGGCCAGGCAGATACGCAGTATTTT
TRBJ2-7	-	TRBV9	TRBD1	CASSVTGEVQYF	TGTGCCAGCAGCGTGACAGGGGAGGTGCAGTACTTC
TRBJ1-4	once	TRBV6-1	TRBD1	CASSEEKGGGKLFF	TGTGCCAGCAGTGAAGAAAAAGGGGGCGGAAAACTGTTTTTT
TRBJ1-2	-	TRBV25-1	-	CASSERGAYGYTF	TGTGCCAGCAGTGAACGGGGGGCCTATGGCTACACCTTC
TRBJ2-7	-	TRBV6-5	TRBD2	CASSRLAGRYEQYF	TGTGCCAGCAGCCGTCTAGCGGGGCGGTACGAGCAGTACTTC
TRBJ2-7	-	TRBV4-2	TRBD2	CASSQEQLAGDHYEQYF	TGTGCCAGCAGCCAAGAACAACTAGCGGGGGACCACTACGAGCAGTACTTC
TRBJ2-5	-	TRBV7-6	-	CASSHVAAETQYF	TGTGCCAGCAGCCACGTAGCGGCAGAGACCCAGTACTTC
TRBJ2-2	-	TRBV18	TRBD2	CASSPGLINTGELFF	TGTGCCAGCAGCCCGGGACTAATTAACACCGGGGAGCTGTTTTTT
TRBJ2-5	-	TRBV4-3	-	CASSPSTEDGQYF	TGCGCCAGCAGCCCCTCAACCGAGGATGGCCAGTACTTC
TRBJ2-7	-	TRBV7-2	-	CASSLDSAANYEQYF	TGTGCCAGCAGCTTAGACTCGGCGGCTAACTACGAGCAGTACTTC
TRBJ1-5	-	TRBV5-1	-	CASSLDGNNQPQHF	TGCGCCAGCAGCTTGGATGGCAACAATCAGCCCCAGCATTTT
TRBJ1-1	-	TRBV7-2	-	CASLGIEGTEAFF	TGTGCCAGCCTAGGAATCGAGGGCACTGAAGCTTTCTTT
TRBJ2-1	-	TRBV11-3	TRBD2	CASSLAGGYNEQFF	TGTGCCAGCAGCTTAGCGGGGGGTTACAATGAGCAGTTCTTC
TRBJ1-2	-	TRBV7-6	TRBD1	CASSAGQGYGYTF	TGTGCCAGCAGCGCGGGACAGGGGTATGGCTACACCTTC
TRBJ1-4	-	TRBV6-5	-	CASSYGRLNEKLFF	TGTGCCAGCAGTTACGGCAGGCTTAATGAAAAACTGTTTTTT
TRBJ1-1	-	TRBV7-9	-	CAERAGTEAFF	TGCGCGGAGCGGGCGGGCACTGAAGCTTTCTTT
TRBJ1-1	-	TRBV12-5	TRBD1	CASGLVQGTGMNTEAFF	TGTGCTAGTGGTTTGGTACAGGGGACAGGGATGAACACTGAAGCTTTCTTT
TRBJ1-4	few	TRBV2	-	CASSELGAGEKLFF	TGTGCCAGCAGTGAACTGGGGGCAGGGGAAAAACTGTTTTTT
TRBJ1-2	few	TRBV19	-	CASSREQGNHYGYTF	TGTGCCAGTAGTAGAGAGCAGGGAAATCACTATGGCTACACCTTC
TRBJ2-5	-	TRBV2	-	CASSELRVETQYF	TGTGCCAGCAGTGAACTTCGGGTAGAGACCCAGTACTTC
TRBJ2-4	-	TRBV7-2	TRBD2	CASSLAGLAGGQNIQYF	TGTGCCAGCAGCTTAGCCGGACTAGCGGGGGGGCAGAACATTCAGTACTTC
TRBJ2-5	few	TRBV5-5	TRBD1	CASSPSDRDEETQYF	TGTGCCAGCAGCCCATCGGACAGGGATGAAGAGACCCAGTACTTC
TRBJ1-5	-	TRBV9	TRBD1	CASSEDRVYQPQHF	TGTGCCAGCAGCGAGGACAGGGTTTATCAGCCCCAGCATTTT
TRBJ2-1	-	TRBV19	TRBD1	CASSDRAEYNEQFF	TGTGCCAGTAGCGACAGGGCAGAATACAATGAGCAGTTCTTC
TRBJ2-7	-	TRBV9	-	CASSVAQGTYEQYF	TGTGCCAGCAGCGTAGCTCAGGGGACCTACGAGCAGTACTTC
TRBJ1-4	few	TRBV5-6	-	CASSFATNEKLFF	TGTGCCAGCAGCTTCGCAACTAATGAAAAACTGTTTTTT
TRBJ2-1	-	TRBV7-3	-	CASSFSPQTVPLF	TGTGCCAGCAGCTTCTCACCTCAGACTGTCCCTCTCTTC
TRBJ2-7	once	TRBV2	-	CASSRTGLSSYEQYF	TGTGCCAGCAGTCGGACGGGACTGTCCTCCTACGAGCAGTACTTC
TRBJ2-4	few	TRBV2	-	CASNPQGNKNIQYF	TGTGCCAGCAATCCACAGGGTAACAAAAACATTCAGTACTTC
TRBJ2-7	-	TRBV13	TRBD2	CASSLGLTSGVDYEQYF	TGTGCCAGCAGCTTAGGCCTAACCAGCGGGGTGGACTACGAGCAGTACTTC
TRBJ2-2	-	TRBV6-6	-	CASSYSITPGELFF	TGTGCCAGCAGTTACTCGATTACTCCCGGGGAGCTGTTTTTT
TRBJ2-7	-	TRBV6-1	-	CASSEVWDLSYEQYF	TGTGCCAGCAGTGAAGTCTGGGACTTATCTTACGAGCAGTACTTC
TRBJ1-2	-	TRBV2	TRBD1	CASSDRQGYGYTF	TGTGCCAGCAGTGACCGACAGGGCTATGGCTACACCTTC
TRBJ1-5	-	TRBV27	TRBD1	CASRKQGGQPQHF	TGTGCCAGCAGAAAACAGGGGGGGCAGCCCCAGCATTTT
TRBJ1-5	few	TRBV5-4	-	CASSDDRDQPQHF	TGTGCCAGCAGCGATGACAGAGATCAGCCCCAGCATTTT
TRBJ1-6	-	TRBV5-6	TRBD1	CASRHTGTGQNTLHF	TGTGCCAGCAGACACACCGGGACAGGTCAGAATACCCTCCACTTT
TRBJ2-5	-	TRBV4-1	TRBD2	CASSRVAGVETQYF	TGCGCCAGCAGCCGAGTAGCGGGGGTAGAGACCCAGTACTTC
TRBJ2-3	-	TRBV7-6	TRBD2	CASSLLAGGRASTDTQYF	TGTGCCAGCAGCCTTCTAGCGGGGGGGCGTGCTAGCACAGATACGCAGTATTTT
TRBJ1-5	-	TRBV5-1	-	CASSLDGQPQHF	TGCGCCAGCAGCTTGGACGGTCAGCCCCAGCATTTT
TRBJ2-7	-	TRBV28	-	CASSSAWGTRHYEQYF	TGTGCCAGCAGTTCCGCCTGGGGGACTCGCCACTACGAGCAGTACTTC
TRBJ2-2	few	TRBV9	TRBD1	CASSVSAGGRTGELFF	TGTGCCAGCAGCGTTTCCGCAGGGGGAAGGACCGGGGAGCTGTTTTTT
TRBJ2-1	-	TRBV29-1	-	CSVEIFGRGNEQFF	TGCAGCGTTGAAATCTTTGGCCGGGGGAATGAGCAGTTCTTC
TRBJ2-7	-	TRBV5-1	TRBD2	CASSTPRASGTSYEQYF	TGCGCCAGCAGTACCCCCCGGGCTAGCGGGACCTCCTACGAGCAGTACTTC
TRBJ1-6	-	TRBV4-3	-	CASSQITGFENSPLHF	TGCGCCAGCAGCCAAATTACAGGGTTCGAGAATTCACCCCTCCACTTT
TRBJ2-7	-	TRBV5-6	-	CASSRPTVSYEQYF	TGTGCCAGCAGCCGACCGACAGTCTCCTACGAGCAGTACTTC